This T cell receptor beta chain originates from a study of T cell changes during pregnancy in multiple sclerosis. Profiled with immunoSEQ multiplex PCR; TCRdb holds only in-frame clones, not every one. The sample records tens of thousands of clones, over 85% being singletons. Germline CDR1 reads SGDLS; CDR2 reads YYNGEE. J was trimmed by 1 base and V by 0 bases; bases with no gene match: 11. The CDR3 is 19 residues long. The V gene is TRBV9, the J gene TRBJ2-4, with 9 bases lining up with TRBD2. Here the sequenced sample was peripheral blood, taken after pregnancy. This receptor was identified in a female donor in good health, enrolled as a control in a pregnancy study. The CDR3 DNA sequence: TGTGCCAGCAGCGTAGGGGTGGTGTTAGCGGGAGTGGCCAAAAACATTCAGTACTTC. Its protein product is CASSVGVVLAGVAKNIQYF.